This T cell receptor (beta chain) was profiled in a study of blood T cell repertoires in COVID-19. Study as a whole: Samples representing acute and convalescent COVID-19 were sourced from the United States, Italy and Spain. The cDNA or gDNA used as material had been derived from T cells, B-cell-depleted T cells, or PBMCs.

In the authors' methods: Cell counts per sample came from amplifying reference gene primers. Only in-frame clones appear in the TCRdb table, and some are missing; sequencing was by immunoSEQ multiplex PCR. The DNA was the basis for D and trimming; V, J and clone size are from that table. Seen here are approximately 140,000 clones, roughly 79% observed once, and the top ten hold 6.5% to 8.5%. Trimming shortened V by 7 bases and J by 4 bases, and 10 bases separated the two germline ends. This CDR3 has 12 residues. The sequenced sample was peripheral blood. The receptor was isolated from a human donor with acute or convalescent COVID-19. The donor label of this sample is uncertain. The rearrangement links TRBV12-3 or TRBV12-4 to TRBJ1-1; D is ambiguous. The CDR3 region has the DNA TGTGCCAGCACCGCGAGTGGCACTGAAGCTTTCTTT. Translating it yields CASTASGTEAFF.